This entry is about one T cell receptor beta chain. Its antigen is still unknown. The data are from a study of a mutant IDH1 vaccine in newly diagnosed glioma. Sequenced by immunoSEQ multiplex PCR; TCRdb stores in-frame clones only, minus some. The table lists some 42,000 clones, approximately 85% of them singletons, with roughly 1.8% in the top ten. Trimming shortened V by 3 bases and J by 4 bases, and 18 bases separated the two germline ends. Germline assignment: CDR1 KGHSH and CDR2 LQKENI. The CDR3 runs to 16 residues. The sample's time point: week 5, during vaccination. In every dose of vaccine, 300 ug of mutant IDH1 20-mer peptide was given alongside topical imiquimod.

This TCR came from a man aged 35 to 55 with glioma. The material was PBMCs, obtained from a glioma patient whose treatment included an IDH1 peptide vaccine. The V call is TRBV18, the J call TRBJ1-1; maybe TRBD1 (6 bases). Here the CDR3 reads CASSPLQGTGGTEAFF. The CDR3 DNA follows: TGTGCCAGCTCACCTCTCCAGGGGACTGGGGGCACTGAAGCTTTCTTT.